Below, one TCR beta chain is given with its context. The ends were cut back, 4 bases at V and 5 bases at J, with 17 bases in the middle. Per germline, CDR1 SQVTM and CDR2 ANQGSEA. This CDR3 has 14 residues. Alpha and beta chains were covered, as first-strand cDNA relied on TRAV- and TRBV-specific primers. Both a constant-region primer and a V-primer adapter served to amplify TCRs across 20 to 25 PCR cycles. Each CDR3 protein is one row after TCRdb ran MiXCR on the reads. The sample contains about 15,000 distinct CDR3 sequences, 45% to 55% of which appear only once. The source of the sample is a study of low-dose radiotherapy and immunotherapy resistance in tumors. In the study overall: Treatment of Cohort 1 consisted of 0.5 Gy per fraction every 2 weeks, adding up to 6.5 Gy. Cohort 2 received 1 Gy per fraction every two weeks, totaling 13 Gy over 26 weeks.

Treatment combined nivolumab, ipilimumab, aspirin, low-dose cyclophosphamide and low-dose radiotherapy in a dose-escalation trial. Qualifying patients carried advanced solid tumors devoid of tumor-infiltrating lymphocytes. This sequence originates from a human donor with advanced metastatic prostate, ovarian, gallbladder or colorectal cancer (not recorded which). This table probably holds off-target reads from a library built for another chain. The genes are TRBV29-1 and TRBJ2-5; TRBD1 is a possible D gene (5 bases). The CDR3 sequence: CSVGPSGAVETQYF. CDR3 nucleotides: TGCAGCGTTGGGCCGTCTGGGGCTGTTGAGACCCAGTACTTC.